This TCR beta chain derives from a study of persistence of HIV-infected CD4 T cells. On the study more broadly: Multiple blood draws of up to about 180 mL, except a couple of donors with single leukapheresis.

This clone has only a few counts. As yet, its antigen is unknown. Lysates of CMV-infected fibroblasts at approximately 9.4 ug/mL stimulated these cells. Sorted nonresponding memory CD4+ T cells were CD40L-negative, CD69-negative, CD45RO-high. The immunoSEQ assay was version 4, run in survey mode. Genomic DNA was diluted to around 10 ng/uL, up to 1 ug per sample. The table came from immunoSEQ multiplex PCR; TCRdb's copy has only in-frame clones and leaves some out. This table has some 48,000 clones, around 80% appearing once. The study, taken as a whole, reports: Compared with CD3/CD28-stimulated cells, CMV- and Gag-responding cells showed lower TCRbeta richness.

CDR1 is KGHSH, CDR2 LQKENI, per germline. The CDR3 consists of 13 residues. The V gene lost 6 bases and the J gene lost 2 bases, with 5 bases spanning the gap. The material sequenced was CD4+ T cells sorted from PBMCs after roughly 19-hour stimulation, taken from a patient who received antiretroviral therapy. The chain links TRBV18 to TRBJ2-6; D is uncertain. The sequence was obtained from an adult man with HIV who was CMV-seropositive. CDR3 DNA: TGTGCCAGCTCTCGTGCTGGGGCCAACGTCCTGACTTTC. It encodes CASSRAGANVLTF. The full variable domain, with the rest looked up from reference TRBV18 and TRBJ2-6, is NAGVMQNPRHLVRRRGQEARLRCSPMKGHSHVYWYRQLPEEGLKFMVYLQKENIIDESGMPKERFSAEFPKEGPSILRIQQVVRGDSAAYFCASSRAGANVLTFGAGSRLTVL.